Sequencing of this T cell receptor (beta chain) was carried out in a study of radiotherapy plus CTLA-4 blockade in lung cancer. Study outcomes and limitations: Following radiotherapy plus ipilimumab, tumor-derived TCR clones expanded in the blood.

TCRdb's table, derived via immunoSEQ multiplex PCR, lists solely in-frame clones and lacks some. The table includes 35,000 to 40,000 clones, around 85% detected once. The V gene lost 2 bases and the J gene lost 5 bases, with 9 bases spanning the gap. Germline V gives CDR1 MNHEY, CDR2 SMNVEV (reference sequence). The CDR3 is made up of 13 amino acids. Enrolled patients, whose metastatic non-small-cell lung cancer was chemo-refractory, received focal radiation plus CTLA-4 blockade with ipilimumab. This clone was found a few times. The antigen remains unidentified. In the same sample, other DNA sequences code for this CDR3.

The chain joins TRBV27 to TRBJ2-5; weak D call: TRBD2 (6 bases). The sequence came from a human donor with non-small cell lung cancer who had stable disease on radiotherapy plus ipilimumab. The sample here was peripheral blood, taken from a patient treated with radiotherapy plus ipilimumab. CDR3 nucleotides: TGTGCCAGCAGTTTAATAGGGAGGGAGACCCAGTACTTC. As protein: CASSLIGRETQYF.